This is a list of T cell receptor beta chains from one sample in a study of cytomegalovirus exposure and HLA in healthy donors. Generated by immunoSEQ multiplex PCR, the TCRdb table keeps only in-frame clones and is missing some. The sample data list about 70,000 clones. Sequencing was carried out using PBMCs. These receptors were collected from a female donor in good health and CMV-seropositive. Each CDR3 is given without its conserved first and last residue.

v_gene: TRBV7-9
CDR3aa: ASSFGDRPYEQY

v_gene: TRBV29-1
CDR3aa: SVKTENIQY

v_gene: TRBV7-4
CDR3aa: ASSPKGTFRDPGGNQPQH

v_gene: TRBV11-3
CDR3aa: ASSSGQGETGELF

v_gene: TRBV5-1
CDR3aa: ASSLGGTAVSGNNIY

v_gene: TRBV10-3
CDR3aa: AITDTVNTEAF

v_gene: TRBV28
CDR3aa: ASSFPRQGESNTGELF

v_gene: TRBV10-3
CDR3aa: AIRTGTGVDEQY

v_gene: TRBV27
CDR3aa: ASSRTGSSSDYGYT

v_gene: TRBV9
CDR3aa: ASSGHYEQY

v_gene: TRBV30
CDR3aa: AWSVGRAGGPYEQY

v_gene: TRBV19
CDR3aa: ASGEGGASNQPQH

v_gene: TRBV28
CDR3aa: ASLSGGMYYGYT

v_gene: TRBV5-6
CDR3aa: ASSLEPGYYEQY

v_gene: TRBV5-4
CDR3aa: ASSLGAGQETQY

v_gene: TRBV30
CDR3aa: AWRLAGSSYEQY

v_gene: TRBV5-1
CDR3aa: ASSLAGTVNYGYT

v_gene: TRBV6-1
CDR3aa: ASSESYYGYT

v_gene: TRBV2
CDR3aa: ASKVMGQGDEKLF

v_gene: TRBV11-2
CDR3aa: ASSLDRRRGEQF

v_gene: TRBV4-1
CDR3aa: ASSQVLAGAHEQF

v_gene: TRBV9
CDR3aa: ASSVNARGSDNEQF

v_gene: TRBV6-5
CDR3aa: ASNYGAMNTEAF

v_gene: TRBV2
CDR3aa: ASSQGANYGYT

v_gene: TRBV28
CDR3aa: ASRTGTYSPLH